This T cell receptor beta chain stems from a study of radiation and T cells in renal cell carcinoma. Study at large: Nephrectomy followed 15 Gy stereotactic body radiation by 4 weeks.

Only in-frame clones appear in the TCRdb table, and some are missing; sequencing was by immunoSEQ multiplex PCR. Here the sample spans about 130,000 clones, 80% to 85% being singletons. The time point was: baseline pretreatment blood. Specified treatment: 15 Gy SBRT to primary tumor, nephrectomy 4 weeks later. Serial blood draws occurred at baseline and 2 and 4 weeks post-SBRT. This renal cell carcinoma was of the clear cell type. About this clone: Its antigen is not known.

Findings and caveats of the study: Top tumor clonotypes rose in blood 2 weeks post-radiation, then contracted.

This TCR came from an older woman with renal cell carcinoma. The sample was blood, taken from a patient whose treatment included radiotherapy and nephrectomy.

CDR3 DNA sequence: TGCGCCAGCAGCCAGGACCGGGACAGACATTACACCGGGGAGCTGTTTTTT. Its translation: CASSQDRDRHYTGELFF. This chain links TRBV4-3 with TRBJ2-2, with 7 bases fitting TRBD1. The CDR3 has 17 residues. Germline CDR1 LGHNA, CDR2 YSLEER. V shed 3 bases, J shed 3 bases, and the junction held 10 bases outside the gene matches.